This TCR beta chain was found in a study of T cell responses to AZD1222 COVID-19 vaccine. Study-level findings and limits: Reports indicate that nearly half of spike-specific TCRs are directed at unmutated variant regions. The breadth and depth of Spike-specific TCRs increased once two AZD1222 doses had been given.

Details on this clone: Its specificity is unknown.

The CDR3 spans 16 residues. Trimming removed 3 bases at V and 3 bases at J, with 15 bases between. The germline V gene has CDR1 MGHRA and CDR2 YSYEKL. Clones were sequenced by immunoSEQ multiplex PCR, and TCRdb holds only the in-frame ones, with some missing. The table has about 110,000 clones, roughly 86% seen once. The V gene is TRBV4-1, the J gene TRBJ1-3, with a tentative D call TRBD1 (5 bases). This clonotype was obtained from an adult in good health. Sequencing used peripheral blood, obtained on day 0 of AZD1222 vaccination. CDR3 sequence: CASSHPGRTRGNTIYF. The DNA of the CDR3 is TGCGCCAGCAGCCACCCCGGGCGGACACGTGGAAACACCATATATTTT.